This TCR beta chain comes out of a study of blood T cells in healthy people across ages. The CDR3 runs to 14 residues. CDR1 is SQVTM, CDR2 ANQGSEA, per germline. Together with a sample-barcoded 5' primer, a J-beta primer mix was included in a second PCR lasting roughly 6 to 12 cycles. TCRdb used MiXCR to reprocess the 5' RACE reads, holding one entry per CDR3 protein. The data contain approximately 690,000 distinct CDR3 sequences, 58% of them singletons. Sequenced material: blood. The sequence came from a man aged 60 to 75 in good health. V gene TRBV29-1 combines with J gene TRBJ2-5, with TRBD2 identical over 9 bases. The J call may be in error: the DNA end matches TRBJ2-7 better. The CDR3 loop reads CSVEVAGGGDEQYF. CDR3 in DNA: TGCAGCGTTGAAGTGGCGGGAGGGGGTGACGAGCAGTACTTC.